Listed below are T cell receptor beta chains from one sample, sequenced in a study of T cell responses to AZD1222 COVID-19 vaccine. The assay was immunoSEQ multiplex PCR, and TCRdb's table has in-frame clones only and misses some. The table lists roughly 180,000 clones, 87% of them singletons. This specimen was peripheral blood, taken on day 0 of MenACWY control vaccination. Every receptor here comes from an adult in good health. Each CDR3 is given with its conserved first and last residue. Each record gives: D gene, clone size, J gene, V gene, CDR3 protein, CDR3 DNA. D genes are given only for firm matches. Clone size, where shown, is once, few, many, or a class for clones that have expanded.

D: NA
size: NA
J: TRBJ1-2
V: TRBV5-1
CDR3: CASRPSGEAVGYTF
DNA: TGCGCCAGCAGACCAAGTGGGGAGGCGGTAGGCTACACCTTC

D: NA
size: NA
J: TRBJ1-4
V: TRBV5-5
CDR3: CASSLVQGITTNEKLFF
DNA: TGTGCCAGCAGCTTAGTGCAGGGAATTACAACTAATGAAAAACTGTTTTTT

D: NA
size: many
J: TRBJ1-3
V: TRBV7-9
CDR3: CASTEGNTIYF
DNA: TGTGCCAGCACCGAGGGGAACACCATATATTTT

D: NA
size: NA
J: TRBJ2-7
V: TRBV3-1/TRBV3-2
CDR3: CASSQDRYEQYF
DNA: TGTGCCAGCAGCCAAGATAGATACGAGCAGTACTTC

D: NA
size: once
J: TRBJ1-4
V: TRBV29-1
CDR3: CSVAVNPNEKLFF
DNA: TGCAGCGTTGCGGTTAATCCTAATGAAAAACTGTTTTTT

D: NA
size: NA
J: TRBJ1-5
V: TRBV23-1
CDR3: CASSLGKRKTDNQPQHF
DNA: TGCGCCAGCAGTCTCGGAAAGCGGAAGACGGACAATCAGCCCCAGCATTTT

D: TRBD2
size: NA
J: TRBJ2-7
V: TRBV5-6
CDR3: CASRGGGGTYEQYF
DNA: TGTGCCAGCAGGGGAGGCGGGGGTACCTACGAGCAGTACTTC

D: TRBD1
size: NA
J: TRBJ1-1
V: TRBV18
CDR3: CASSPMRQGPNTEAFF
DNA: TGTGCCAGCTCACCAATGAGACAGGGTCCTAACACTGAAGCTTTCTTT

D: TRBD2
size: NA
J: TRBJ2-7
V: TRBV7-3
CDR3: CASSLPPLLAGSYEQYF
DNA: TGTGCCAGCAGCTTGCCCCCCCTACTAGCGGGGTCTTACGAGCAGTACTTC

D: NA
size: NA
J: TRBJ2-7
V: TRBV6-6
CDR3: CASSYSPSVSYEQYF
DNA: TGTGCCAGCAGTTACTCGCCAAGCGTTTCCTACGAGCAGTACTTC

D: NA
size: few
J: TRBJ1-2
V: TRBV5-1
CDR3: CASSYGYTF
DNA: TGCGCCAGCAGCTATGGCTACACCTTC

D: NA
size: once
J: TRBJ1-2
V: TRBV18
CDR3: CASSPGTADNYGYTF
DNA: TGTGCCAGCTCACCAGGAACAGCCGATAACTATGGCTACACCTTC

D: TRBD1
size: NA
J: TRBJ1-1
V: TRBV7-3
CDR3: CASSLGQANTEAFF
DNA: TGTGCCAGCAGCTTGGGACAGGCGAACACTGAAGCTTTCTTT

D: NA
size: NA
J: TRBJ2-1
V: TRBV9
CDR3: CASSASDEQFF
DNA: TGTGCCAGCAGCGCGTCGGATGAGCAGTTCTTC

D: TRBD1
size: NA
J: TRBJ1-5
V: TRBV18
CDR3: CASSPGTGSDQPQHF
DNA: TGTGCCAGCTCACCAGGGACAGGGTCCGATCAGCCCCAGCATTTT

D: TRBD1
size: NA
J: TRBJ1-2
V: TRBV28
CDR3: CASSETGVADGYTF
DNA: TGTGCCAGCAGTGAAACAGGGGTTGCCGATGGCTACACCTTC

D: TRBD2
size: NA
J: TRBJ2-1
V: TRBV5-4
CDR3: CATGLAGGRDEQFF
DNA: TGTGCCACGGGCCTAGCGGGGGGGCGCGATGAGCAGTTCTTC

D: TRBD2
size: few
J: TRBJ2-3
V: TRBV4-2
CDR3: CASSQDPGRSTDTQYF
DNA: TGTGCCAGCAGCCAGGATCCCGGGAGGAGCACAGATACGCAGTATTTT

D: TRBD2
size: NA
J: TRBJ2-1
V: TRBV2
CDR3: CASYNQGGNEQFF
DNA: TGTGCCAGCTACAACCAGGGAGGGAATGAGCAGTTCTTC

D: NA
size: NA
J: TRBJ1-5
V: TRBV18
CDR3: CASSTQGYDQPQHF
DNA: TGTGCCAGCTCAACCCAGGGGTACGATCAGCCCCAGCATTTT

D: NA
size: NA
J: TRBJ2-7
V: TRBV1
CDR3: CTSSPRQGFSYEQYF
DNA: TGCACCAGCAGCCCGAGACAGGGATTCTCCTACGAGCAGTACTTC

D: TRBD1
size: NA
J: TRBJ2-1
V: TRBV20-1
CDR3: CSATGGGEQFF
DNA: TGCAGTGCTACAGGGGGCGGTGAGCAGTTCTTC

D: NA
size: NA
J: TRBJ1-1
V: TRBV7-9
CDR3: CASSSPGRTEAFF
DNA: TGTGCCAGCAGCTCCCCAGGGCGCACTGAAGCTTTCTTT

D: TRBD2
size: NA
J: TRBJ2-1
V: TRBV7-8
CDR3: CASSLEGTRYYNEQFF
DNA: TGTGCCAGCAGCTTAGAAGGGACTAGGTACTACAATGAGCAGTTCTTC

D: NA
size: NA
J: TRBJ1-6
V: TRBV9
CDR3: CASSARDYNSPLHF
DNA: TGTGCCAGCAGCGCCCGGGATTATAATTCACCCCTCCACTTT

D: TRBD1
size: few
J: TRBJ2-1
V: TRBV5-1
CDR3: CASSLEGATYNEQFF
DNA: TGCGCCAGCAGCTTGGAGGGGGCCACCTACAATGAGCAGTTCTTC

D: TRBD1
size: NA
J: TRBJ2-6
V: TRBV15
CDR3: CATSRWGQGASGANVLTF
DNA: TGTGCCACCAGCAGGTGGGGACAGGGGGCGTCCGGGGCCAACGTCCTGACTTTC

D: NA
size: NA
J: TRBJ2-7
V: TRBV2
CDR3: CASRAGSEVRYEQYF
DNA: TGTGCCAGCAGAGCCGGGAGCGAAGTCCGCTACGAGCAGTACTTC

D: NA
size: NA
J: TRBJ1-1
V: TRBV5-1
CDR3: CASSWGGNTEAFF
DNA: TGCGCCAGCAGCTGGGGAGGGAACACTGAAGCTTTCTTT

D: TRBD1
size: NA
J: TRBJ1-5
V: TRBV12-5
CDR3: CASGLNRDRGIRLSNQPQHF
DNA: TGTGCTAGTGGTTTGAACCGGGACAGGGGGATTCGGTTAAGCAATCAGCCCCAGCATTTT

D: TRBD2
size: NA
J: TRBJ2-7
V: TRBV7-8
CDR3: CASSPYRLAGPYEQYF
DNA: TGTGCCAGCAGCCCCTACCGACTAGCGGGACCCTACGAGCAGTACTTC

D: NA
size: NA
J: TRBJ2-3
V: TRBV11-2
CDR3: CASSLTRVTDTQYF
DNA: TGTGCCAGCAGCTTAACCAGGGTCACAGATACGCAGTATTTT

D: TRBD1
size: NA
J: TRBJ1-3
V: TRBV5-4
CDR3: CASSFRDSSGNTIYF
DNA: TGTGCCAGCAGCTTCAGGGACAGCTCTGGAAACACCATATATTTT

D: NA
size: NA
J: TRBJ2-7
V: TRBV29-1
CDR3: CSVEGASYEQYF
DNA: TGCAGCGTTGAGGGGGCTTCCTACGAGCAGTACTTC

D: NA
size: NA
J: TRBJ1-1
V: TRBV14
CDR3: CASSHIGPRGVTEAFF
DNA: TGTGCCAGCAGCCACATCGGCCCCAGGGGTGTCACTGAAGCTTTCTTT

D: TRBD1
size: NA
J: TRBJ2-6
V: TRBV28
CDR3: CASSSTGVGANVLTF
DNA: TGTGCCAGCAGTTCCACAGGGGTTGGGGCCAACGTCCTGACTTTC

D: NA
size: NA
J: TRBJ2-7
V: TRBV7-2
CDR3: CASSLADGSKTEQYF
DNA: TGTGCCAGCAGCTTAGCGGATGGGTCGAAAACTGAGCAGTACTTC

D: NA
size: few
J: TRBJ1-4
V: TRBV4-1
CDR3: CASSHPDRNEKLFF
DNA: TGCGCCAGCAGCCATCCCGACAGGAATGAAAAACTGTTTTTT

D: NA
size: NA
J: TRBJ1-1
V: TRBV7-2
CDR3: CASSLYEGTEAFF
DNA: TGTGCCAGCAGCTTGTACGAAGGGACTGAAGCTTTCTTT

D: NA
size: few
J: TRBJ2-3
V: TRBV7-9
CDR3: CASSPETGTDTQYF
DNA: TGTGCCAGCAGCCCCGAGACAGGCACAGATACGCAGTATTTT

D: NA
size: NA
J: TRBJ1-3
V: TRBV18
CDR3: CASSRDKITGNTIYF
DNA: TGTGCCAGCTCACGAGACAAAATAACTGGAAACACCATATATTTT

D: NA
size: NA
J: TRBJ2-7
V: TRBV28
CDR3: CASSRRERVGWQYF
DNA: TGTGCCAGCAGCCGCCGGGAAAGGGTAGGTTGGCAGTACTTC